This TCR beta chain appears in the sequencing data of a study of regulatory T cells in long-lasting Graves disease. Background on the study: Newly diagnosed Graves' patients took antithyroid drugs under 3 months.

After removal of 5 bases from V and 3 bases from J, the junction contained 12 bases not matched to a gene. This CDR3 is built from 16 residues. Germline V gene sequence: CDR1 SNHLY, CDR2 FYNNEI. Indicated time point: newly diagnosed GD, antithyroid drugs for less than 3 months. Construction of the TCR library relied on RNA isolated from PBMCs. Overall study findings and caveats: Thyroid tissue went unexamined; only peripheral blood was analyzed.

A word on this clonotype: Its target is not known.

In building TCR beta libraries, iRepertoire HTBI primers were used together with Arm-PCR of CDR3 regions. In TCRdb, the multiplex PCR reads were re-called with MiXCR into one record per CDR3 protein. The table includes roughly 560,000 distinct CDR3 sequences, more than 10% detected once. This same sample was also taken into another study, of T cells in Graves' hyperthyroidism and ophthalmopathy. From that report: In the analysis, a 13 V-J model separated ophthalmopathy from stable hyperthyroidism.

The receptor comes from a woman aged 25 to 45 with Graves disease. The sample consisted of peripheral blood mononuclear cells (PBMCs), taken at new diagnosis, from a patient treated with antithyroid drugs. The chain couples TRBV2 to TRBJ1-1; 7 positions match TRBD1. The DNA for the CDR3 is TGTGCCAGCAGTACAACATTCGAAGGGACAGACACTGAAGCTTTCTTT. Protein: CASSTTFEGTDTEAFF.